This passage covers 30 T cell receptor beta chains from one sample sequenced in a study of blood T cell repertoires in COVID-19. TCRdb's copy holds only in-frame clones and misses some; the assay was immunoSEQ multiplex PCR. The sample includes 350,000 to 400,000 clones, 80% to 90% of them seen just once. The specimen was PBMCs or T cells enriched from blood (not recorded which). The receptor source for this set is a man between 18 and 29 years old who had recovered from COVID-19.

This clone was counted a single time. J is TRBJ1-1 and V is TRBV5-1; 9 bases agree with TRBD1. V trimming: 3 bases; J trimming: 1 base; junction bases outside the gene matches: 7. The CDR3 extends over 16 amino acids. CDR1 and CDR2 (germline): SGHRS, YFSETQ. In nucleotides, the CDR3 is TGCGCCAGCAGCTCCGCCCCGGGACAGGGGAACACTGAAGCTTTCTTT. This sequence encodes CASSSAPGQGNTEAFF.

The chain uses TRBV28 and TRBJ1-5; D uncertain. Trimming removed 7 bases at V and 2 bases at J, with 18 bases between. Germline CDR1 reads MDHEN; CDR2 reads SYDVKM. This CDR3 is built from 16 residues. CDR3 DNA sequence: TGTGCCAGCAAGTTCGTGAGTACGGAGGGCAATCAGCCCCAGCATTTT. It translates to CASKFVSTEGNQPQHF. Full variable domain (outside the CDR3, taken from reference TRBV28 and TRBJ1-5): DVKVTQSSRYLVKRTGEKVFLECVQDMDHENMFWYRQDPGLGLRLIYFSYDVKMKEKGDIPEGYSVSREKKERFSLILESASTNQTSMYLCASKFVSTEGNQPQHFGDGTRLSIL.

The V and J genes are TRBV14 and TRBJ1-2; no clear D gene. The CDR3 totals 12 residues. CDR1 and CDR2 (germline): SGHDN, FVKESK. Trimming took off 5 bases at V and 3 bases at J, with 7 bases between the two ends. CDR3 sequence: CASSSLDYGYTF. CDR3 in DNA: TGTGCCAGCAGCTCGCTAGACTATGGCTACACCTTC. The whole variable domain, filled in from reference TRBV14 and TRBJ1-2, reads EAGVTQFPSHSVIEKGQTVTLRCDPISGHDNLYWYRRVMGKEIKFLLHFVKESKQDESGMPNNRFLAERTGGTYSTLKVQPAELEDSGVYFCASSSLDYGYTFGSGTRLTVV.

The chain's CDR3 is CASSVGRGDFYNEQFF. The CDR3 DNA follows: TGTGCCAGCAGCGTAGGGCGGGGAGACTTTTACAATGAGCAGTTCTTC. The gene calls are TRBV9 and TRBJ2-1, with D tentatively TRBD2 (6 bases). The V and J ends lost 0 bases and 4 bases respectively, with 14 bases between them. The CDR3 sequence is 16 residues long. The germline CDR1 and CDR2 sequences are SGDLS and YYNGEE.

The chain recombines TRBV19 with TRBJ1-1; D remains ambiguous. Per the germline V gene, CDR1 is LNHDA and CDR2 is SQIVND (reference sequence). This CDR3 contains 14 residues. V lost 4 bases and J 5 bases, leaving 14 bases between the germline ends. In DNA form, the CDR3 reads TGTGCCAGTAGTACCCGCGGGGAGAAAACTGAAGCTTTCTTT. Its translation is CASSTRGEKTEAFF.

The CDR3 nucleotides are TGCAGCGTCGACCGGGACAGGGGCATCACCGGGGAGCTGTTTTTT. This gives the protein CSVDRDRGITGELFF. This sequence joins TRBV29-1 and TRBJ2-2; TRBD1 matches 10 bases. Looked up from germline, CDR1 is SQVTM and CDR2 is ANQGSEA. The CDR3 has 15 amino acids. The V and J ends lost 6 bases and 4 bases, in that order; junction bases with no gene match: 8.

The CDR3 loop is CASSLSQGSLNYEQYF. The DNA for the CDR3 is TGTGCCAGCAGCTTGTCACAGGGTTCGCTAAACTACGAGCAGTACTTC. This chain links TRBV7-9 with TRBJ2-7, with a possible D match to TRBD1 (6 bases). Trimming took off 3 bases at V and 3 bases at J, with 18 bases between the two ends. The CDR3 is 16 residues long. The V gene's germline CDR1 is SEHNR and CDR2 FQNEAQ (reference sequence).

The CDR3 DNA reads as TGCAGCGTTGAGGCCAAGAACACTGAAGCTTTCTTT. Its protein product is CSVEAKNTEAFF. The rearrangement uses TRBV29-1 and TRBJ1-1; D unclear. Germline loops: CDR1 SQVTM, CDR2 ANQGSEA. This CDR3 has 12 amino acids. Trimming left V 3 bases short and J 1 base short, with 6 bases between.

This chain links TRBV19 with TRBJ1-1; D gene ambiguous. V was shortened by 6 bases and J by 0 bases, with 11 bases between the two germline ends. Germline assignment: CDR1 LNHDA and CDR2 SQIVND (reference sequence). The CDR3 extends over 14 amino acids. This CDR3 reads CASRYGNMNTEAFF. The DNA for the CDR3 is TGTGCCAGTAGATACGGGAACATGAACACTGAAGCTTTCTTT. Full variable domain (outside the CDR3, taken from reference TRBV19 and TRBJ1-1): DGGITQSPKYLFRKEGQNVTLSCEQNLNHDAMYWYRQDPGQGLRLIYYSQIVNDFQKGDIAEGYSVSREKKESFPLTVTSAQKNPTAFYLCASRYGNMNTEAFFGQGTRLTVV.

This clone was seen more than once but under ten times. The gene calls are TRBV7-2 and TRBJ2-2, with 9 bases that match TRBD2. Germline CDR1 reads SGHTA; CDR2 reads FQGNSA. Germline trimming cut 3 bases from V and 4 bases from J; bases unmatched to any gene: 6. CDR3 size: 16 residues. The CDR3 DNA reads TGTGCCAGCAGCTTTCAAGCTAGCGGGGTCACCGGGGAGCTGTTTTTT. This codes for CASSFQASGVTGELFF.

The CDR3 loop is CASQRANSYEQYF. The CDR3 region has the DNA TGTGCCAGCCAGCGGGCAAACTCCTACGAGCAGTACTTC. The chain is built from TRBV3-1 (or the pseudogene TRBV3-2) and TRBJ2-7; maybe TRBD2 (6 bases). Per germline, CDR1 LGHDT and CDR2 YNNKEL (reference sequence). The CDR3 is 13 residues long. Trimming took off 8 bases at V and 0 bases at J, with 11 bases between the two ends.

The chain recombines TRBV6-1 with TRBJ1-1; 7 nucleotides align to TRBD1. Germline V gene lookup returns CDR1 MNHNS and CDR2 SASEGT. V shed 3 bases, J shed 4 bases, and the junction held 5 bases outside the gene matches. This CDR3 region has 14 residues. CDR3 nucleotide sequence: TGTGCCAGCAGTGAGCGACAGGGAGGCACTGAAGCTTTCTTT. Protein: CASSERQGGTEAFF.

The rearrangement links TRBV7-9 to TRBJ1-2; D is unclear. The CDR3 runs 8 residues. CDR1 is SEHNR, CDR2 FQNEAQ, per germline (reference sequence). V dropped 11 bases and J dropped 8 bases, with 6 bases sitting between them. The CDR3: CALWGYTF. The CDR3 bases are TGTGCCCTATGGGGCTACACCTTC.

This chain joins TRBV11-2 and TRBJ1-2; 9 bases fit TRBD1. This CDR3 has 18 amino acids. After removal of 1 base from V and 7 bases from J, the junction contained 16 bases not matched to a gene. Germline V CDR1 and CDR2: SGHAT, FQNNGV. The CDR3 loop is CASSLARTGEGGGLGYTF. As DNA, the CDR3 is TGTGCCAGCAGCTTAGCACGGACAGGGGAAGGCGGAGGGCTTGGCTACACCTTC.

The chain couples TRBV19 to TRBJ2-1, with D tentatively TRBD1 (6 bases). CDR1 is LNHDA and CDR2 is SQIVND in the germline V gene (reference sequence). The CDR3 is 15 residues long. Between the trimmed V and J ends, which lost 3 bases and 12 bases, there was a span of 21 bases. CDR3 protein: CASSILEQGAGVQFF. The CDR3 nucleotides read TGTGCCAGTAGTATCCTTGAACAGGGCGCCGGGGTGCAGTTCTTC.

The chain is built from TRBV19 and TRBJ1-5; 7 nucleotides match TRBD1. The CDR3 sequence is 15 residues long. Trimming took 1 base from V and 6 from J; bases not matched to a gene: 6. Germline CDR1 LNHDA, CDR2 SQIVND (reference sequence). Here the CDR3 reads CASSIGRQGTQPQHF. CDR3 DNA sequence: TGTGCCAGTAGTATAGGTCGACAGGGAACTCAGCCCCAGCATTTT.

The chain is built from TRBV7-9 and TRBJ1-4; 7 positions match TRBD1. From germline, CDR1 is SEHNR and CDR2 FQNEAQ (reference sequence). The CDR3 length is 15 residues. The ends lost 5 bases at V and 8 bases at J; junction bases unmatched: 11. CDR3 amino acids: CASSGTGALVEKLFF. CDR3 sequence (DNA): TGTGCCAGCAGCGGTACAGGGGCCCTGGTGGAAAAACTGTTTTTT.

The chain is built from TRBV7-2 and TRBJ1-6; TRBD1 matches 8 bases. Germline V gene data show CDR1 as SGHTA and CDR2 as FQGNSA. The trim removed 4 bases at V and 6 bases at J, leaving 5 bases unmatched. The CDR3 length is 15 residues. CDR3 DNA sequence: TGTGCCAGCAGCTCAAGCGGACAGGGTAATTCACCCCTCCACTTT. Its translation is CASSSSGQGNSPLHF. Full variable domain (missing parts from reference TRBV7-2 and TRBJ1-6): GAGVSQSPSNKVTEKGKDVELRCDPISGHTALYWYRQSLGQGLEFLIYFQGNSAPDKSGLPSDRFSAERTGGSVSTLTIQRTQQEDSAVYLCASSSSGQGNSPLHFGNGTRLTVT.

Only a few counts were recorded for this clone. The chain has TRBV3-1 (or the pseudogene TRBV3-2) and TRBJ1-2; D gene ambiguous. V lost 1 base and J lost 8, with 8 bases in between. The CDR3 length is 12 residues. Germline V lookup: CDR1 LGHDT, CDR2 YNNKEL (reference sequence). Here the CDR3 reads CASSQAREGYTF. The CDR3 DNA is TGTGCCAGCAGCCAAGCGAGGGAAGGCTACACCTTC.

This clone has only one observation. The chain links TRBV5-4 to TRBJ2-5, with a weak D call TRBD1 (6 bases). Germline V lookup: CDR1 SGHNT, CDR2 YYREEE (reference sequence). Trimming left V 6 bases short and J 5 bases short, with 14 bases between. The CDR3 has 13 amino acids. In DNA form, the CDR3 reads TGTGCCAGCAACAACAGGGTCGCGGAGACCCAGTACTTC. This translates into CASNNRVAETQYF.

The chain joins TRBV28 to TRBJ2-1; possible D gene TRBD1, 6 bases. Germline-derived CDR1 and CDR2 are MDHEN and SYDVKM. V was shortened by 6 bases and J by 3 bases, with 21 bases between the two germline ends. The CDR3 spans 17 residues. In DNA, the CDR3 is TGTGCCAGCAGCACCCCGAGTGGGGGCCAACACTACAATGAGCAGTTCTTC. It translates to CASSTPSGGQHYNEQFF. Full variable domain (remainder filled in from reference TRBV28 and TRBJ2-1): DVKVTQSSRYLVKRTGEKVFLECVQDMDHENMFWYRQDPGLGLRLIYFSYDVKMKEKGDIPEGYSVSREKKERFSLILESASTNQTSMYLCASSTPSGGQHYNEQFFGPGTRLTVL.

The chain couples TRBV27 to TRBJ2-5, with D possibly TRBD2 on 6 matching bases. The CDR3 consists of 14 residues. Germline V CDR1 and CDR2: MNHEY, SMNVEV (reference sequence). V shed 3 bases and J shed 5 bases, with 13 bases lying between them. CDR3 protein: CASSFRAGRETQYF. In DNA, the CDR3 is TGTGCCAGCAGTTTTCGGGCAGGGAGGGAGACCCAGTACTTC.

The chain recombines TRBV27 with TRBJ2-2, with TRBD1 as a possible D gene (5 bases). Trimming stripped 3 bases from V and 3 bases from J, with 20 bases between. The germline V gene encodes CDR1 MNHEY and CDR2 SMNVEV (reference sequence). The CDR3 runs to 18 residues. CDR3 in DNA: TGTGCCAGCAGTTTCGAAGGGGCGCCCCAAGGGTACACCGGGGAGCTGTTTTTT. Its translation is CASSFEGAPQGYTGELFF.

The CDR3 loop reads CASSAPTGGALYEQYF. The CDR3 nucleotides are TGTGCCAGCAGTGCCCCGACAGGGGGCGCGCTCTACGAGCAGTACTTC. The J gene is TRBJ2-7, the V gene TRBV2, with 10 nucleotides matching TRBD1. Trimming removed 4 bases from V and 3 bases from J; junction bases left unmatched: 9. The germline gives CDR1 SNHLY, CDR2 FYNNEI. The CDR3 has 16 residues.

CDR3 in amino acids: CAISDAGDSYEQYF. CDR3 DNA: TGTGCCATCAGTGATGCGGGGGACTCCTACGAGCAGTACTTC. The chain couples TRBV10-3 to TRBJ2-7; TRBD2 matches at 7 bases. The CDR3 sequence is 14 residues long. Germline trimming cut 3 bases from V and 0 bases from J; bases unmatched to any gene: 2. Germline V lookup: CDR1 ENHRY, CDR2 SYGVKD.

The V call is TRBV27, the J call TRBJ2-7; weak D call: TRBD2 (7 bases). This CDR3 is 14 amino acids long. Trimming took 11 bases from V and 7 from J, leaving 24 bases between them. Germline CDR1 and CDR2: MNHEY and SMNVEV (reference sequence). CDR3 DNA: TGTGCCTCCCGGGGGGCAGCCGATGTGGGAGAGCAGTACTTC. Its protein is CASRGAADVGEQYF.

This clone came up a few times. The CDR3 loop reads CASSVEAHRVGSPLHF. The CDR3 DNA sequence: TGTGCCAGCAGCGTAGAGGCCCACAGGGTCGGTTCACCCCTCCACTTT. The rearrangement links TRBV9 to TRBJ1-6, with D tentatively TRBD1 (6 bases). CDR1 and CDR2 (germline): SGDLS, YYNGEE. The V gene lost 0 bases and the J gene lost 9 bases, with 16 bases spanning the gap. CDR3 length equals 16 residues.

This clone showed up just a few times. V and J are TRBV25-1 and TRBJ1-6, with a tentative D call TRBD1 (5 bases). Germline V CDR1 and CDR2: MGHDK, SYGVNS. Trimming shortened V by 1 base and J by 6 bases, and 10 bases separated the two germline ends. The CDR3 is made up of 15 amino acids. The CDR3 bases are TGTGCCAGCAGTGAATTGGGGACTTCTAATTCACCCCTCCACTTT. Its translation: CASSELGTSNSPLHF. Full variable domain (remainder filled in from reference TRBV25-1 and TRBJ1-6): EADIYQTPRYLVIGTGKKITLECSQTMGHDKMYWYQQDPGMELHLIHYSYGVNSTEKGDLSSESTVSRIRTEHFPLTLESARPSHTSQYLCASSELGTSNSPLHFGNGTRLTVT.

The rearrangement uses TRBV13 and TRBJ2-2; D is perhaps TRBD1 (6 bases). Germline V gene sequence: CDR1 PRHDT, CDR2 FYEKMQ (reference sequence). Trimming left V 5 bases short and J 3 bases short, with 10 bases between. The CDR3 is 14 amino acids. The CDR3 bases are TGTGCCAGCAGCCGACAGGCTCACACCGGGGAGCTGTTTTTT. It yields the protein CASSRQAHTGELFF.

The chain has TRBV6-1 and TRBJ2-7, with TRBD1 identical over 8 bases. CDR3 length: 15 amino acids. Germline trimming cut 3 bases from V and 3 bases from J; bases unmatched to any gene: 7. Germline V gene sequence: CDR1 MNHNS, CDR2 SASEGT. CDR3 amino acids: CASSEPGTGDYEQYF. For the CDR3, the DNA is TGTGCCAGCAGTGAGCCCGGGACAGGCGACTACGAGCAGTACTTC.